These 2 T cell receptor beta chains originate from one sample sequenced in a study of blood T cell dynamics during melanoma immunotherapy. Data came from immunoSEQ multiplex PCR; TCRdb stores just in-frame clones and leaves some out. This table has about 14,000 clones, over 75% appearing once. As for time point: pre-treatment baseline. The sample in question was blood, obtained from a patient treated with checkpoint blockade. The receptors here all came from a human donor with melanoma.

This clone has more than one count but fewer than ten. The chain recombines TRBV2 with TRBJ1-6; a possible D gene is TRBD1 (5 bases). V gave up 10 bases and J gave up 9 bases, with 22 bases separating them. CDR1 and CDR2 from the germline V gene are SNHLY and FYNNEI. The CDR3 contains 15 residues. CDR3 region: CATTSEQGAGSPLHF. CDR3 sequence (DNA): TGTGCCACCACCAGTGAGCAGGGTGCAGGTTCACCCCTCCACTTT.

This clone was detected only once. The chain couples TRBV28 to TRBJ1-1; 10 positions match TRBD1. The CDR3 is 15 residues long. V shed 3 bases and J 12 bases; nucleotides not matched to a gene: 13. Germline V gene sequence: CDR1 MDHEN, CDR2 SYDVKM. CDR3 region: CASSFSSGTGEEPFF. The DNA of the CDR3 is TGTGCCAGCAGTTTTTCATCCGGGACAGGGGAAGAGCCTTTCTTT.